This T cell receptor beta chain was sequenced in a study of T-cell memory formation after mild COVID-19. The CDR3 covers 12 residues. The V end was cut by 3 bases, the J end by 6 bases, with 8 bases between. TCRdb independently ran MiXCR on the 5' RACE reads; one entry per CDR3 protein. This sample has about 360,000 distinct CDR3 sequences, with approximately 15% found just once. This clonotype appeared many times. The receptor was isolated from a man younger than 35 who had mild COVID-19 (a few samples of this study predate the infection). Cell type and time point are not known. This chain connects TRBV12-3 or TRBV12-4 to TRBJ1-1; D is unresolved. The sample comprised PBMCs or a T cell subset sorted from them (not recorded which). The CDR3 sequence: CASSFGVPEAFF. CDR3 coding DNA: TGTGCCAGCAGTTTTGGGGTCCCTGAAGCTTTCTTT.